This T cell receptor beta chain was sequenced during a study of blood T cell repertoires in COVID-19 (dated by TCRdb to about 2020). Notes on the research overall: The collaborator samples originated in the United States, Italy and Spain and spanned the acute and convalescent phases of COVID-19. The samples were drawn from the first 160 participants of the ongoing ImmuneRACE study and from 950 to 1,500 subjects provided by 6 global collaborators. The repertoires were released in a freely available public database meant as a resource for research on the immune response to SARS-CoV-2. Nearly every sample came with metadata listing a de-identified subject ID, COVID-19 status, age in years and sex. Where available, HLA class I and class II types were taken from metadata supplied by the sample provider and were not determined by assay-based typing. The prospective study material was composed of cDNA or gDNA derived from T cells, B-cell-depleted T cells, or PBMCs. Deeply sampled blood TCRbeta repertoires from subjects exposed to, actively infected with, or recovered from COVID-19 were included in the dataset. On the study overall, not on this receptor specifically: The quantity of clinical and demographic metadata differed by source and by participant and was supplied without curation.

Reading the germline V gene (reference sequence) gives CDR1 LGHDT and CDR2 YNNKEL. At the junction V is shortened by 4 bases and J by 5 bases, with 14 bases in between. The CDR3 starts with the cysteine, ends with the phenylalanine, and has 15 residues. Only the CDR3 region is kept as DNA, spanning 45 bases read in frame from base 1. The sample holds one count of this clone. The specificity of this receptor is unknown. Base qualities are not provided; no much larger clone lies one nucleotide away. TCRbeta CDR3 regions were amplified from genomic DNA using the immunoSEQ Assay, a bias-controlled multiplex PCR. In the paper's pipeline: Within the assay, amplification of reference gene primers was used to estimate how many nucleated cells each sample contained. Sequence reads were collapsed and filtered to measure the absolute abundance of every unique TCRbeta CDR3 rearrangement. For each sample, productive Simpson clonality was calculated as the square root of Simpson's diversity index over productive rearrangements. TCRdb limited this immuneACCESS table to in-frame rearrangements with V and J called. A share of clones is missing; checked studies link under half to unresolved V genes, and the rest is unexplained. V and J calls and clone size are copied from that table; D and trimming were computed from the DNA. Within this sample are roughly 38,000 clones, with over 80% of them counted one time only. The ten biggest clones cover roughly 10% of the sample.

Whole blood was collected in K2EDTA tubes by collaborating institutions according to the institutions' own protocols. For TCRbeta analysis, collaborators shipped samples as frozen whole blood, isolated PBMCs, or DNA extracted from either of those sample types. The clonotype comes from a woman aged 70 to 79 with acute or convalescent COVID-19. Rearrangement joined TRBV3-1 (or the pseudogene TRBV3-2) to TRBJ2-2; a weak D assignment points to TRBD2 (6 bases agree). Sequencing used peripheral blood. In nucleotides, the sequence is TGTGCCAGCAGCCGAGGAGGGTCCAGGACCGGGGAGCTGTTTTTT. Its product reads: CASSRGGSRTGELFF.